This T cell receptor beta chain is from a study of CD8 T cells in ankylosing spondylitis. Each CDR3 protein is one row after TCRdb ran MiXCR on the 5' RACE reads. The sample includes roughly 180,000 distinct CDR3 sequences, under 15% of them seen just once. The V gene end was trimmed by 2 bases and the J gene end by 1 base; junction bases not matched to a gene: 22. Per the germline V gene, CDR1 is DFQATT and CDR2 is SNEGSKA (reference sequence). The length of the CDR3 is 22 residues. The sample consisted of blood, either unsorted or a sorted T cell fraction (not recorded which). The sequence was collected from a female donor with ankylosing spondylitis or in good health (not recorded which). This chain uses TRBV20-1 with TRBJ2-1, with TRBD1 matching over 11 bases. CDR3 residues: CSARPPAFRDRGNRYSYNEQFF. For the CDR3, the DNA is TGCAGTGCTAGACCTCCCGCCTTCCGGGACAGGGGGAACCGATATTCCTACAATGAGCAGTTCTTC.